This T cell receptor beta chain was recorded in a study of blood T cell repertoires in COVID-19. The method was immunoSEQ multiplex PCR; TCRdb's version includes in-frame clones alone and lacks a portion of them. The sample lists 90,000 to 100,000 clones; about 80% were seen once. Germline CDR1 SGHDT, CDR2 YYEEEE. The CDR3 length is 15 residues. With 1 base removed from V and 3 bases from J, the gap between germline ends came to 13 bases. The chain employs TRBV5-6 and TRBJ1-2, with a weak D call TRBD1 (5 bases). This TCR came from an older man with acute or convalescent COVID-19. The sample consisted of peripheral blood. In DNA, the CDR3 is TGTGCCAGCAGCTTGAGGGGAATCTTATACTATGGCTACACCTTC. Protein sequence: CASSLRGILYYGYTF.